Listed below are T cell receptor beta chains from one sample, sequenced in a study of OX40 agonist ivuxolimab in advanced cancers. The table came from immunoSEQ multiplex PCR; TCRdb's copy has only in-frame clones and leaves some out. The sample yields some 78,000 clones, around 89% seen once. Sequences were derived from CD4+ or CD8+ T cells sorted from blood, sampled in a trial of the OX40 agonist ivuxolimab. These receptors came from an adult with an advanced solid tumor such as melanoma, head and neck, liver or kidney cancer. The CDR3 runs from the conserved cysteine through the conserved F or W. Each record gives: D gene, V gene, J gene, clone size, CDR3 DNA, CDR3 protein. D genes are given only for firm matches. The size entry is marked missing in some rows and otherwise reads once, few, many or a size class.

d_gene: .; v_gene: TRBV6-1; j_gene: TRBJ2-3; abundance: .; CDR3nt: TGTGCCAGCACCCTTTATGGGGGCACAGATACGCAGTATTTT; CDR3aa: CASTLYGGTDTQYF
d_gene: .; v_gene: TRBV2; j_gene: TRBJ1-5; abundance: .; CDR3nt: TGTGCCAGCAGGGAAGGGAATCAGCCCCAGCATTTT; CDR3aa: CASREGNQPQHF
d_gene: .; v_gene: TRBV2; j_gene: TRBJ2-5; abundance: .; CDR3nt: TGTGCCAGCAGTCCCGGCCAGACCCAGTACTTC; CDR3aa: CASSPGQTQYF
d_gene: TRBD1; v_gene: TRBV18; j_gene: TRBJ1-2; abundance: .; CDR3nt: TGTGCCAGCTCACCACCGGCGACAGGGGGAACCTATGGCTACACCTTC; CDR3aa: CASSPPATGGTYGYTF
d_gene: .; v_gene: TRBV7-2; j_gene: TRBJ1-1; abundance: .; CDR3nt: TGTGCCAGCAGCTTTTTCATCGGGAACACTGAAGCTTTCTTT; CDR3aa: CASSFFIGNTEAFF
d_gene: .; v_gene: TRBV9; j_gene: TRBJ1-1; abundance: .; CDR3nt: TGTGCCAGCAGCGCGGGGGACATGAACACTGAAGCTTTCTTT; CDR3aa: CASSAGDMNTEAFF
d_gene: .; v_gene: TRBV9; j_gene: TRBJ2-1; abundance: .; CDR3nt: TGTGCCAGCAGCGTAGGACAGAGCTCCTACAATGAGCAGTTCTTC; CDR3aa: CASSVGQSSYNEQFF
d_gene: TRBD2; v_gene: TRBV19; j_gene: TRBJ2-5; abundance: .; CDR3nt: TGTGCCAGTAGTATAGAACGACTAGCTGGGACCCAGTACTTC; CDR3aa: CASSIERLAGTQYF
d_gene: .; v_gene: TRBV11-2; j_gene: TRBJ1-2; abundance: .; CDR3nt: TGTGCCAGCAGCTTAGAATCGGTCAAGGGATCCTATGGCTACACCTTC; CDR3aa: CASSLESVKGSYGYTF
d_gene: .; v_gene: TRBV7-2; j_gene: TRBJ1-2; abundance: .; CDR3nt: TGTGCCAGCAGCTTAGTGGACAGTAATAATGGCTACACCTTC; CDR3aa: CASSLVDSNNGYTF
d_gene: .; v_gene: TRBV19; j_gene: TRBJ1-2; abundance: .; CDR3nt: TGTGCCAGTGGGGCCCCAGTGGGGGGCTACACCTTC; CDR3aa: CASGAPVGGYTF
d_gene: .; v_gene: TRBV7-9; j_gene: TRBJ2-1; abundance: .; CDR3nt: TGTGCCAGCAGCTCCGGTTTCGATGAGCAGTTCTTC; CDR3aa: CASSSGFDEQFF
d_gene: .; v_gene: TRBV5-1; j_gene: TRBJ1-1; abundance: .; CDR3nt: TGCGCCAGCAGCCCTTCCCGGGGGGCCATGAACACTGAAGCTTTCTTT; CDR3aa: CASSPSRGAMNTEAFF
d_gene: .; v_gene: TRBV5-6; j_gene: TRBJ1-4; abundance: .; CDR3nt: TGTGCCAGCAGCTTGTTAAGGGGAAAGGAAAAACTGTTTTTT; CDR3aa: CASSLLRGKEKLFF
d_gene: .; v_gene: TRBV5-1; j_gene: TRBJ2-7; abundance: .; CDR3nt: TGCGCCAGCAGTAGAGGGGGAGGAAGCTACGAGCAGTACTTC; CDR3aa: CASSRGGGSYEQYF
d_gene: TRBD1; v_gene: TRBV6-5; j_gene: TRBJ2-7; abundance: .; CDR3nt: TGTGCCAGCAGCTTCCAGCAGGGGGCCTACGAGCAGTACTTC; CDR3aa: CASSFQQGAYEQYF
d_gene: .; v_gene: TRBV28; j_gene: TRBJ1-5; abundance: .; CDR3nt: TGTGCCATCCAGGGGCAGAATCAGCCCCAGCATTTT; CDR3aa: CAIQGQNQPQHF
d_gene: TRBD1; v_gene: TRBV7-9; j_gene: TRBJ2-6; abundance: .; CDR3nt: TGTGCCAGCAGCTTTTACGGGACAGGGTATTCTGGGGCCAACGTCCTGACTTTC; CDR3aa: CASSFYGTGYSGANVLTF
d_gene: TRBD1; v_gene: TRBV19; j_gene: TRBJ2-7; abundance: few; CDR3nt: TGTGCCAGTAGTACCCCCGGGACAGGTAACTACGAGCAGTACTTC; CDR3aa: CASSTPGTGNYEQYF
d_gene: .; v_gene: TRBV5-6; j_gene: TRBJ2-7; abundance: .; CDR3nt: TGTGCCAGCAGCTTGTTAGGCAGGCAGTCCTACGAGCAGTACTTC; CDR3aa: CASSLLGRQSYEQYF
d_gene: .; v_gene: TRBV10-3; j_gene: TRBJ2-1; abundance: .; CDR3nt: TGTGCCATCAGTGATCAGGGGGGCCAAGGGGATGAGCAGTTCTTC; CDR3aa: CAISDQGGQGDEQFF
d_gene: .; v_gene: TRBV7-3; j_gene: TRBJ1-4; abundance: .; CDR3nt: TGTGCCAGCAGCTTAAGGGTCGGGGCCGAACAGGGTCGGGTCAATGAAAAACTGTTTTTT; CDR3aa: CASSLRVGAEQGRVNEKLFF
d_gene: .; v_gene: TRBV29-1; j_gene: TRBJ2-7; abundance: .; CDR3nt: TGCAGCGTTGAAGTACCCGGGGCCTCCTACGAGCAGTACTTC; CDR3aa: CSVEVPGASYEQYF
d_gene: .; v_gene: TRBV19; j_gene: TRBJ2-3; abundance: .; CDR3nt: TGTGCCAGTAGGACTCACCTAGGGACATTAGATGATACGCAGTATTTT; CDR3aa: CASRTHLGTLDDTQYF
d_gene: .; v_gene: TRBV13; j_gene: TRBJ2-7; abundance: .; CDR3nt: TGTGCCAGCAGCTCGGGGTTTACCTACGAGCAGTACTTC; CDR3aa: CASSSGFTYEQYF
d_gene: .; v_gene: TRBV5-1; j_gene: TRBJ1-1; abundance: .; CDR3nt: TGCGCCAGCAGCCCAGCCGGGGGGGACACTGAAGCTTTCTTT; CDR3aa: CASSPAGGDTEAFF
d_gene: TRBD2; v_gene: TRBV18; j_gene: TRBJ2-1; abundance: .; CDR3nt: TGTGCCAGCTCACCACCTTCGGGGGGAAATGAGCAGTTCTTC; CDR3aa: CASSPPSGGNEQFF
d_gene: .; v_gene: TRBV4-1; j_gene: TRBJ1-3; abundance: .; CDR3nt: TGCGCCAGCAGCCAAGACCCAGGGCTGGCCTCCATATATTTT; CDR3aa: CASSQDPGLASIYF
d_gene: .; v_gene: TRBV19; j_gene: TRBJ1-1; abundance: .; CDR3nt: TGTGCCAGTAGTATCGGGACAACTAACACTGAAGCTTTCTTT; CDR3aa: CASSIGTTNTEAFF
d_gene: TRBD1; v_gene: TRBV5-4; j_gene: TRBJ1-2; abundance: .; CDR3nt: TGTGCCAGCAGCCAAACAGGGGATGGCTACACCTTC; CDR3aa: CASSQTGDGYTF
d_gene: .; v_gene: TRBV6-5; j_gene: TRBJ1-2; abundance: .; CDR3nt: TGTGCCAGCAGGGACAGTTATAACTATGGCTACACCTTC; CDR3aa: CASRDSYNYGYTF
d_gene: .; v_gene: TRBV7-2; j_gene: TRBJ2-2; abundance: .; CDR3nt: TGTGCCAGCATGGTCCAACCGACGAACACCGGGGAGCTGTTTTTT; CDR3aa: CASMVQPTNTGELFF
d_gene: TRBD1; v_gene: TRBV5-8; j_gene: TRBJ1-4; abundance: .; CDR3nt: TGTGCCAGCAGCCCACGTGGAGTCGGACAGGGGAATGAAAAACTGTTTTTT; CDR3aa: CASSPRGVGQGNEKLFF
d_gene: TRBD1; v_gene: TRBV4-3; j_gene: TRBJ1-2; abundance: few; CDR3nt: TGCGCCAGCAGCCAGGCCGGGACAGGGGTTGGGGATGGCTACACCTTC; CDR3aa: CASSQAGTGVGDGYTF
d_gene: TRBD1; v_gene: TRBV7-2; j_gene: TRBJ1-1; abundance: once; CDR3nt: TGTGCCAGCAGCTTGCCAGGGGGTCTGGAGATTGAAGCTTTCTTT; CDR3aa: CASSLPGGLEIEAFF
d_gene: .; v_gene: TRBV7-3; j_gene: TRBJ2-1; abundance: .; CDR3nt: TGTGCCAGCAGCCGGGACCAGGGGCGTGATGAGCAGTTCTTC; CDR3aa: CASSRDQGRDEQFF
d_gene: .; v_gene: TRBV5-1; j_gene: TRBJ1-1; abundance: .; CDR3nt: TGCGCCAGCAGCTTCATTGACAAGAACACTGAAGCTTTCTTT; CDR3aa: CASSFIDKNTEAFF
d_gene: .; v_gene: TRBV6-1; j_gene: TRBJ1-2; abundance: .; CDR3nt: TGTGCCACCGCGGAGGTTCACTATGGCTACACCTTC; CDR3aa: CATAEVHYGYTF
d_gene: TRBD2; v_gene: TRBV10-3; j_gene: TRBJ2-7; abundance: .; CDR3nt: TGTGCCTCCCGGACTAGCGGGGGGGATCACTACGAGCAGTACTTC; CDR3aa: CASRTSGGDHYEQYF
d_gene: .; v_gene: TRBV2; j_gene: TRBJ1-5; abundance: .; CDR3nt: TGTGCCAGCAGCCTAGAAAGCAATCAGCCCCAGCATTTT; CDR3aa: CASSLESNQPQHF
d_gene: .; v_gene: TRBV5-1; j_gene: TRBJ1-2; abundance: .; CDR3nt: TGCGCCAGCAGCCCCTCGGGGGCGGGTAACTATGGCTACACCTTC; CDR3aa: CASSPSGAGNYGYTF
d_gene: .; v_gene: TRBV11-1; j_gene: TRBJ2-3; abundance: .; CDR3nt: TGTGCCAGCAGCTCCGTGGGGGAAGGCACAGATACGCAGTATTTT; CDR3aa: CASSSVGEGTDTQYF
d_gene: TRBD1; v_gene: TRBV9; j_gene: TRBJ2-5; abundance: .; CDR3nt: TGTGCCAGCAGCGCGCTGACGGGACAGGGGCTTGAGACCCAGTACTTC; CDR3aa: CASSALTGQGLETQYF
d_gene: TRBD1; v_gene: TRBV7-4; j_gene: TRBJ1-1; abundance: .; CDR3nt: TGTGCCAGCAGCTCCCGGGACAGGGATATGAACACTGAAGCTTTCTTT; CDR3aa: CASSSRDRDMNTEAFF
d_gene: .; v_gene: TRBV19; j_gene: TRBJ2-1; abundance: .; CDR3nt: TGTGCCAGTACCCCCACCACTAGTGGGGCCTACAATGAGCAGTTCTTC; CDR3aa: CASTPTTSGAYNEQFF
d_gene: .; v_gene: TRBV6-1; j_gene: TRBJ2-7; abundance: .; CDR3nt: TGTGCCAGCAGTCGGGTGGGGGGAAACGAGCAGTACTTC; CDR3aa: CASSRVGGNEQYF
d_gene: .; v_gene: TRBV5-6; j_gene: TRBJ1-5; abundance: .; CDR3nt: TGTGCCAGCAGCTCACCACGTTCCAATCAGCCCCAGCATTTT; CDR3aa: CASSSPRSNQPQHF
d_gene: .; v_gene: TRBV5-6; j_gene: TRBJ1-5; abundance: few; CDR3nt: TGTGCCAGCAGGAAGCTCGACATTCCGGATCAGCCCCAGCATTTT; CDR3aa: CASRKLDIPDQPQHF
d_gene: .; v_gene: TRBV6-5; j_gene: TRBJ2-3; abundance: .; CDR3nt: TGTGCCAGCAGTTTCAGCACAGATACGCAGTATTTT; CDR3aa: CASSFSTDTQYF
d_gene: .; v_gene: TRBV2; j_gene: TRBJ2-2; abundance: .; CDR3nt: TGTGCCAGCAGCCAAAACACAGCGATGGGGACCGGGGAGCTGTTTTTT; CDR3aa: CASSQNTAMGTGELFF